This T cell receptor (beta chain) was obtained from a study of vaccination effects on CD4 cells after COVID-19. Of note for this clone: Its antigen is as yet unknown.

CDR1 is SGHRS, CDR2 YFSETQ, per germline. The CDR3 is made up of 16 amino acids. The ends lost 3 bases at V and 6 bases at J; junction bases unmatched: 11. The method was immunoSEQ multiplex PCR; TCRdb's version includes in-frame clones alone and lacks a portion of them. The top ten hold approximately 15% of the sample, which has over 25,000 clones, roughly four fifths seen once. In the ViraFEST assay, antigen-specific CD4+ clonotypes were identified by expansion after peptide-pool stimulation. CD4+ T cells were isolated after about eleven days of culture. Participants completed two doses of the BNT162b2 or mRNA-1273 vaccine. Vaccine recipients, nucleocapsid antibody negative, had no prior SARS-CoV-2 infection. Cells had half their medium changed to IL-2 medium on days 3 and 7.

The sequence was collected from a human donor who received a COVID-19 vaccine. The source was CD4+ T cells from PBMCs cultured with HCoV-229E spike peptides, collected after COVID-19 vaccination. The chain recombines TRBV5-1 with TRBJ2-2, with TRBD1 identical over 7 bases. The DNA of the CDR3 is TGCGCCAGCAGCTGGGGACAGACCATCGGACCCGGGGAGCTGTTTTTT. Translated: CASSWGQTIGPGELFF.